The 5 T cell receptor beta chains below come from one sample, sequenced in a study of blood T cell repertoires in COVID-19. Assay: immunoSEQ multiplex PCR; the TCRdb copy retains only in-frame clones and omits some. The sample consists of 60,000 to 80,000 clones, about nine tenths of them appearing once. Sequencing was carried out using peripheral blood. The receptors stem from a human donor in a cohort sampled during active COVID-19.

The chain combines TRBV15 with TRBJ2-2; TRBD2 matches at 13 bases. This CDR3 contains 19 residues. V was clipped by 3 bases and J by 6 bases; unmatched bases: 13. CDR1 LNHNV and CDR2 YYDKDF come from the germline V gene (reference sequence). The DNA of the CDR3 is TGTGCCACCAGCAGGGGACAGGGGACTAGCGGGAAAGCAGCCGGGGAGCTGTTTTTT. It is translated as CATSRGQGTSGKAAGELFF. Supplemented by reference TRBV15 and TRBJ2-2, the full variable domain reads DAMVIQNPRYQVTQFGKPVTLSCSQTLNHNVMYWYQQKSSQAPKLLFHYYDKDFNNEADTPDNFQSRRPNTSFCFLDIRSPGLGDTAMYLCATSRGQGTSGKAAGELFFGEGSRLTVL.

The gene calls are TRBV29-1 and TRBJ2-1; D might be TRBD1 (5 bases). Trimming shortened V by 0 bases and J by 8 bases, and 20 bases separated the two germline ends. The length of the CDR3 is 16 residues. The V gene's germline CDR1 is SQVTM and CDR2 ANQGSEA. CDR3 nucleotides: TGCAGCGTTGAAGATTTACGGAATCCGTCCAGGGATGAGCAGTTCTTC. This codes for CSVEDLRNPSRDEQFF.

The V and J genes are TRBV5-1 and TRBJ1-2; no clear D. Germline V lookup: CDR1 SGHRS, CDR2 YFSETQ. Trimming shortened V by 0 bases and J by 4 bases, and 4 bases separated the two germline ends. This CDR3 has 12 amino acids. CDR3 region: CASSLGSYGYTF. The CDR3 DNA reads as TGCGCCAGCAGCTTGGGGAGCTATGGCTACACCTTC.

This clone was detected only once. V gene TRBV7-9 combines with J gene TRBJ2-5, with 8 bases aligning to TRBD2. V was pared by 1 base and J by 4 bases, with 5 bases of the junction left unmatched. CDR3 length: 15 residues. CDR1 is SEHNR, CDR2 FQNEAQ, per germline (reference sequence). The CDR3, as DNA: TGTGCCAGCAGCTTAGGACTAGCGCTAGGAGAGACCCAGTACTTC. It yields the protein CASSLGLALGETQYF.

This clone was detected only once. The V gene is TRBV5-1, the J gene TRBJ2-1; 13 positions agree with TRBD2. The V segment lost 2 bases and the J segment 3 bases; nucleotides outside the gene matches: 2. Germline V gives CDR1 SGHRS, CDR2 YFSETQ. This CDR3 region has 16 residues. CDR3 protein: CASSFGTSGNYNEQFF. The CDR3 bases are TGCGCCAGCAGCTTCGGGACTAGCGGGAACTACAATGAGCAGTTCTTC.